This T cell receptor beta chain was sequenced for a study of blood T cells in healthy people across ages. V lost 4 bases to trimming and J lost 4 bases, with 11 bases between them. CDR1 and CDR2 (germline): MDHEN, SYDVKM. The CDR3 covers 15 residues. Using a J-beta primer mix together with a sample-barcoded 5' primer, a second PCR was run for about 6 to 11 cycles. Every cDNA molecule bore a tag from a template-switch adaptor containing 12 random nucleotides. TCRdb reanalysed the 5' RACE reads using MiXCR and keeps one entry per CDR3 protein. This repertoire shows about 570,000 distinct CDR3 sequences, about 28% found once; its top ten account for approximately 3.6%. This clonotype was seen more than once but under ten times. This sample also appeared in a second study, on T cells of mothers and their children.

This chain connects TRBV28 to TRBJ2-6; no definite D call. The TCR was taken from a boy between 2 and 15 years old in good health. The sequenced sample consisted of blood. CDR3 sequence (DNA): TGTGCCAGCAGTTCCCCACGCTCGGGGGCCAACGTCCTGACTTTC. The encoded protein is CASSSPRSGANVLTF. Variable domain in full (rest from reference TRBV28 and TRBJ2-6): DVKVTQSSRYLVKRTGEKVFLECVQDMDHENMFWYRQDPGLGLRLIYFSYDVKMKEKGDIPEGYSVSREKKERFSLILESASTNQTSMYLCASSSPRSGANVLTFGAGSRLTVL.